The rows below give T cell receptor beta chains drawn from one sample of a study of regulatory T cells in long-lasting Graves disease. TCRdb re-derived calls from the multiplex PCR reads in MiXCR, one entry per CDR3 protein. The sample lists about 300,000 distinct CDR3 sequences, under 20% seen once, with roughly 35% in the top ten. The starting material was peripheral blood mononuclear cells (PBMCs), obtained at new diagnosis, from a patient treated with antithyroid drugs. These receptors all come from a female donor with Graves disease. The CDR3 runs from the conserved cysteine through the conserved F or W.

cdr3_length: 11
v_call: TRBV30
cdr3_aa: CAWEEYNEQFF

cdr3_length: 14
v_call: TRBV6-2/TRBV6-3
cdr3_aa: CASREDRFNEKLFF

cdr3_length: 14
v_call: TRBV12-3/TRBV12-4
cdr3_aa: CASMGQGGIETQYF

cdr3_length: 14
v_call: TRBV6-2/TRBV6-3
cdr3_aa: CASSDRPADYGYTF

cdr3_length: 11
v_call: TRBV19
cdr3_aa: CASSMGDMQYF

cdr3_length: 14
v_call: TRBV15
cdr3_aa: CATSRGGASYEQYF

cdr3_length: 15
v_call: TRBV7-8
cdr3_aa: CASSLQVTNTGELFF

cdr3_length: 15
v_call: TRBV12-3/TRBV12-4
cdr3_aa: CASSLAAGTRDEQYF

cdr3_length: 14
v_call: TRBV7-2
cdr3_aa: CASSHLAGGETQYF

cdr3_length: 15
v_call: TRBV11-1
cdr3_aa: CASSWTGGVGNTIYF

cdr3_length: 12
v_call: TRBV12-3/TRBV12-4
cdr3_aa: CASNQNSYEQYF

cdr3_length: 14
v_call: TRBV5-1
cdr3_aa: CASSPTSGGDTQYF

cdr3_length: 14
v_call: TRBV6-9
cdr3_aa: CASSYRPSTDTQYF

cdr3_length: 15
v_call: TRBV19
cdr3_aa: CASSIEPGGIYEQYF

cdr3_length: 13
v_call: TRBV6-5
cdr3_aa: CASSYSSGQEAFF

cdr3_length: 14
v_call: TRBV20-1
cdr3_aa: CSADRTGVRTEAFF

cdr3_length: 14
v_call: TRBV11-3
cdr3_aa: CASSLDAPPNEQFF

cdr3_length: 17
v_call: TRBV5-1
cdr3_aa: CASSLDGPGAQGTEAFF

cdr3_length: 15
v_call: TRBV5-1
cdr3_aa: CASSFGVNPGYEQYF

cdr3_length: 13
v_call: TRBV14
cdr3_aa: CASSQLITDTQYF

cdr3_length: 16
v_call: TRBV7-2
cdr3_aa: CAIPRREAVVPGELFF

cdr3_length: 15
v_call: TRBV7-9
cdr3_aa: CASSLDVSPYYGYTF

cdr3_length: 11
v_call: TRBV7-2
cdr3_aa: CASSLGESIYF

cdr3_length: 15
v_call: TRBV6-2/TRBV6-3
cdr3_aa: CASSYSPTGSGELFF

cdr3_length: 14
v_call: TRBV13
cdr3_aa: CASSLQKISYEQYF

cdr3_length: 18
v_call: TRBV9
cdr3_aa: CASSVGVGGGAGANVLTF

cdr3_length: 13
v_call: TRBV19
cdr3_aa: CASLGPPTGELFF

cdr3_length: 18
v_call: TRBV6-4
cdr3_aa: CASSDSDRIGDSNQPQHF

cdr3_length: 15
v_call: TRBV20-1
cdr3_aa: CSATLRRGSTDTQYF

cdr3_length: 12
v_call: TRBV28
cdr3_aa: CTSSLPAAEQYF

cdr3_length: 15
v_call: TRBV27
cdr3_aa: CASRPGTSSYNEQFF

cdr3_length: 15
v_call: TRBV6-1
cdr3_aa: CASTPGGGLWDEQFF

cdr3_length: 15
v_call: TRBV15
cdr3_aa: CATSRATGGLNEQFF

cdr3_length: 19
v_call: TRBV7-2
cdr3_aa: CASSLVGARTSGGTDTQYF

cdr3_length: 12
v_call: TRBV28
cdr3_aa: CASSQGEYGYTF

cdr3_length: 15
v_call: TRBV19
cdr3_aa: CASSRAGGPINEQFF

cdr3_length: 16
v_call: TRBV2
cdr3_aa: CASSEIGGRSTDTQYF

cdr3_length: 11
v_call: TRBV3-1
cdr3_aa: CASSQEGKQFF

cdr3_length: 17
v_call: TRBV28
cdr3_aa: CASSLLGGASYYNEQFF

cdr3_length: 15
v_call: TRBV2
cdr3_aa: CASSADGLGTDTQYF

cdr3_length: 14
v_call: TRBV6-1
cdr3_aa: CASSIGQVGTEAFF

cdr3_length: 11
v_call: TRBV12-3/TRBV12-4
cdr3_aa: CASSLAIEQFF